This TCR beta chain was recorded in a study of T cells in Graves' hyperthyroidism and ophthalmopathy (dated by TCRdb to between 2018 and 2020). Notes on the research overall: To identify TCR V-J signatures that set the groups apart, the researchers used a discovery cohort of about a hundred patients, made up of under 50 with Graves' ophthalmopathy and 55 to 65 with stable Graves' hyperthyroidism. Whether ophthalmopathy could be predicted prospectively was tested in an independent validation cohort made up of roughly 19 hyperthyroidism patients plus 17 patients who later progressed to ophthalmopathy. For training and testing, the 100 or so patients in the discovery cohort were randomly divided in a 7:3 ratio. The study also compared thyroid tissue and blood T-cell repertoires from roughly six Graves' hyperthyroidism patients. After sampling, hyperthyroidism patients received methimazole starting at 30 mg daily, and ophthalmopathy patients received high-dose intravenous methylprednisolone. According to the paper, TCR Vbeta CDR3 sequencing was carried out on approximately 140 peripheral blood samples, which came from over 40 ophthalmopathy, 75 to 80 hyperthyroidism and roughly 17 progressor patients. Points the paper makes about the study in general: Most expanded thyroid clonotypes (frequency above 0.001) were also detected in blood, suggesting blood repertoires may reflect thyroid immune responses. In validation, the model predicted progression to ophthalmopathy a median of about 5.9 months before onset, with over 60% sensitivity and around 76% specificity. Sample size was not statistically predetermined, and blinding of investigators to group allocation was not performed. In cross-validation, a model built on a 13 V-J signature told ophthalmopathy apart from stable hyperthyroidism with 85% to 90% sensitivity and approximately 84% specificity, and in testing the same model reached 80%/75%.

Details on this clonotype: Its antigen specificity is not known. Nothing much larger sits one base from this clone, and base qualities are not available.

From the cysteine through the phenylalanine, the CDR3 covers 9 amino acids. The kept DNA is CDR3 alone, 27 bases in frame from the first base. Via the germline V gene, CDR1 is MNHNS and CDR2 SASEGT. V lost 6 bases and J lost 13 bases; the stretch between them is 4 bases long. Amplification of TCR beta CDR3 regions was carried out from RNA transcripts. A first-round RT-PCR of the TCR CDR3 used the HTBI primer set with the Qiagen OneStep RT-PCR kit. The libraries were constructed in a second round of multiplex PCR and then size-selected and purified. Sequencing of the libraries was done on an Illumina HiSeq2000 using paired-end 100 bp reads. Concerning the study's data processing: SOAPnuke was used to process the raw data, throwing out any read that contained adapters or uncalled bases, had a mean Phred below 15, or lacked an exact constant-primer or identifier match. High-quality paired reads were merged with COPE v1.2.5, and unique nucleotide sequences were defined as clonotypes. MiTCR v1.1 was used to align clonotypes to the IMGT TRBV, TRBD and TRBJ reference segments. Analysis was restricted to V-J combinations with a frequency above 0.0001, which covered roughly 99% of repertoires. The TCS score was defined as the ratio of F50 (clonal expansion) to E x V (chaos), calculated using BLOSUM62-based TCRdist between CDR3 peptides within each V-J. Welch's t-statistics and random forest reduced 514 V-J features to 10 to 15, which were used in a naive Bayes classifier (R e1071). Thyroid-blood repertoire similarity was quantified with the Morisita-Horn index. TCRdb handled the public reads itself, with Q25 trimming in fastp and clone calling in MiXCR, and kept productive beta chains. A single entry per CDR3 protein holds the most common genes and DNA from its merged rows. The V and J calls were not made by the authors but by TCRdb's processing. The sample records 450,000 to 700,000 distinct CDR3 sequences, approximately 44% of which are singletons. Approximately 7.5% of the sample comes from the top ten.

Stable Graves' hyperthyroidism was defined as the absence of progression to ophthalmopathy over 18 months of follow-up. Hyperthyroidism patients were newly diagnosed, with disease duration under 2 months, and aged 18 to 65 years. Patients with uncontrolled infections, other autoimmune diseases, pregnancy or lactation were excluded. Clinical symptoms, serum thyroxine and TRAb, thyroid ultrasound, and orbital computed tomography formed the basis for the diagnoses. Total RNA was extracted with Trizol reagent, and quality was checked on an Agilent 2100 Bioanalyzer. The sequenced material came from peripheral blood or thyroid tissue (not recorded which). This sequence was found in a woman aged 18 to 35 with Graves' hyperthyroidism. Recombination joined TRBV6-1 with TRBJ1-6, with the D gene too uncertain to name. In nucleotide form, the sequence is TGTGCCAGCAGGTGGCCCCTCCACTTT. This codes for CASRWPLHF.